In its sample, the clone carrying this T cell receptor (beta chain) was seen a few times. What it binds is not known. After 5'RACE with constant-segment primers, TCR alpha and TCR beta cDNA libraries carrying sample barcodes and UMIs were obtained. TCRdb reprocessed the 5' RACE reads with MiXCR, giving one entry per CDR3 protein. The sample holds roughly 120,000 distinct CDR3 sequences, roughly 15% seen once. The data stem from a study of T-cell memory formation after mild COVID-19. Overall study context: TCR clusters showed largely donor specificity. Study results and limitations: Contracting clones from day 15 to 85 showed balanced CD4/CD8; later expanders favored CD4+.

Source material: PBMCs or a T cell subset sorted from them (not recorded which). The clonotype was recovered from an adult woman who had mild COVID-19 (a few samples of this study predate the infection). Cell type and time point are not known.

The CDR3 here is CASSMGGLESPLHF. CDR3 bases: TGTGCCAGCAGTATGGGGGGATTGGAATCACCCCTCCACTTT. The chain combines TRBV6-5 with TRBJ1-6; TRBD1 is a possible D gene (5 bases). Germline values: CDR1 MNHEY, CDR2 SVGAGI. V was clipped by 5 bases and J by 10 bases, with 15 bases between them. The CDR3 sequence is 14 residues long.